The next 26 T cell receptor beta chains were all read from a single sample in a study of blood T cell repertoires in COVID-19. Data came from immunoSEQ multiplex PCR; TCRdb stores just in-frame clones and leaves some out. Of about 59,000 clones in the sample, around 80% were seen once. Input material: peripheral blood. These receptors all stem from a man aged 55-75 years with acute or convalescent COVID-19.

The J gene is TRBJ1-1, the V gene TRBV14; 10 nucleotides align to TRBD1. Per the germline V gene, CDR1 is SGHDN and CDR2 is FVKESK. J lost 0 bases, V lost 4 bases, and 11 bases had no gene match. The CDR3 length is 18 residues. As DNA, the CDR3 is TGTGCCAGCAGCCCCCGACAGGGGGCTTTTCCCATGAACACTGAAGCTTTCTTT. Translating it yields CASSPRQGAFPMNTEAFF.

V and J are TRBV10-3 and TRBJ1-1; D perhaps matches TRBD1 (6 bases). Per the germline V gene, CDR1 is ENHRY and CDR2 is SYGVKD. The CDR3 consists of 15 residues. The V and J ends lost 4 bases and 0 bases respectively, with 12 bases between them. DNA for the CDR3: TGTGCCATCAGTGCATTTGGACAGATGAACACTGAAGCTTTCTTT. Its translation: CAISAFGQMNTEAFF.

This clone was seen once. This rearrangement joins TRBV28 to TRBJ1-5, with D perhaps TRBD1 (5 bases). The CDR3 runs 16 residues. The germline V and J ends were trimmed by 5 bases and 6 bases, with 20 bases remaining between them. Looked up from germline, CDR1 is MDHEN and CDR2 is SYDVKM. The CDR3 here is CASSNPAPRGAQPQHF. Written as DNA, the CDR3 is TGTGCCAGCAGTAACCCCGCACCGCGCGGGGCTCAGCCCCAGCATTTT.

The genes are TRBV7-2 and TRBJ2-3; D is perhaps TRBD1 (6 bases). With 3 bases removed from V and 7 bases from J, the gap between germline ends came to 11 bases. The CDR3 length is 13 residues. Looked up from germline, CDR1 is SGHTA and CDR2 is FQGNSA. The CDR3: CASSFRGVNTQYF. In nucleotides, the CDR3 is TGTGCCAGCAGCTTCAGGGGAGTGAATACGCAGTATTTT. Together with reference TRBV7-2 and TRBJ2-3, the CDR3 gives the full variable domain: GAGVSQSPSNKVTEKGKDVELRCDPISGHTALYWYRQSLGQGLEFLIYFQGNSAPDKSGLPSDRFSAERTGGSVSTLTIQRTQQEDSAVYLCASSFRGVNTQYFGPGTRLTVL.

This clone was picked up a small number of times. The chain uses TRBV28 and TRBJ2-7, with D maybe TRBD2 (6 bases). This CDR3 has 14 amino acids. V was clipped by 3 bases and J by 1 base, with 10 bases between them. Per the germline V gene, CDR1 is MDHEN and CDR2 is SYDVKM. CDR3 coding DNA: TGTGCCAGCAGTTTCTCGGCGGGGTCCTACGAGCAGTACTTC. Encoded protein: CASSFSAGSYEQYF. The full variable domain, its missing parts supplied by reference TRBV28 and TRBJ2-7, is DVKVTQSSRYLVKRTGEKVFLECVQDMDHENMFWYRQDPGLGLRLIYFSYDVKMKEKGDIPEGYSVSREKKERFSLILESASTNQTSMYLCASSFSAGSYEQYFGPGTRLTVT.

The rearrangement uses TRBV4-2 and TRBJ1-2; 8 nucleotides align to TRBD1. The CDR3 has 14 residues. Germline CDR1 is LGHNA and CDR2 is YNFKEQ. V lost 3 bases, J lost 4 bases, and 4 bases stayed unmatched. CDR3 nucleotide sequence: TGTGCCAGCAGCCAGGTGACAGGGGCCTATGGCTACACCTTC. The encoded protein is CASSQVTGAYGYTF.

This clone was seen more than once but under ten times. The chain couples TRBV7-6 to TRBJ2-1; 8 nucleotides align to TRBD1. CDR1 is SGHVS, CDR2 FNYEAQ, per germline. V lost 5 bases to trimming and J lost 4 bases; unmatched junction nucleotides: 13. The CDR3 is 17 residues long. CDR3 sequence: CASSPGGRPRLYNEQFF. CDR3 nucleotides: TGTGCCAGCAGCCCAGGGGGCCGCCCGCGCTTATACAATGAGCAGTTCTTC.

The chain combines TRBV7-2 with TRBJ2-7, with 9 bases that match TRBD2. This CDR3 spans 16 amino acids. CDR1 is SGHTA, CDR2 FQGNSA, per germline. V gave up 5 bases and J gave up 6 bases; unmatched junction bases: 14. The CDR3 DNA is TGTGCCAGCAGCCCTAGCGGGGCGGGAGCCGCGTCCGAGCAGTACTTC. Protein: CASSPSGAGAASEQYF.

CDR3 loop: CASGLDSSMAQYF. Written as DNA, the CDR3 is TGTGCTAGTGGTTTGGACAGCTCAATGGCTCAGTACTTC. The chain is built from TRBV12-5 and TRBJ2-7; D ambiguous. CDR1 and CDR2 (germline): LGHNT, FRNRAP. There are 13 residues in the CDR3. The ends were cut back, 1 base at V and 10 bases at J, with 14 bases in the middle.

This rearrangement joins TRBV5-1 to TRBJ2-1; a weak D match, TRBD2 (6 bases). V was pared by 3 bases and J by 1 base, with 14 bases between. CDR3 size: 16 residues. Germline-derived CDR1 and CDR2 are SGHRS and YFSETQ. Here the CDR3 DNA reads TGCGCCAGCAGCTGGGGCGGGACCGCTTCCTACAATGAGCAGTTCTTC. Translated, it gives CASSWGGTASYNEQFF.

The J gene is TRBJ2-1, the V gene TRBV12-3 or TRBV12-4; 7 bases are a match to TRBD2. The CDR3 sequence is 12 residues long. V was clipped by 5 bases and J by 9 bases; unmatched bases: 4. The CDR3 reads CASSQGEGEQFF. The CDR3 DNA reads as TGTGCCAGCAGTCAAGGGGAGGGTGAGCAGTTCTTC.

CDR3 residues: CASSPRTVDRGSYEQYF. In DNA, the CDR3 is TGTGCCAGCAGCCCCAGAACTGTAGACAGGGGTTCCTACGAGCAGTACTTC. The chain is built from TRBV21-1 and TRBJ2-7; the table's TRBD1 call for D was not verified on the DNA. TRBV21-1 is a listed pseudogene. The CDR3 contains 17 residues.

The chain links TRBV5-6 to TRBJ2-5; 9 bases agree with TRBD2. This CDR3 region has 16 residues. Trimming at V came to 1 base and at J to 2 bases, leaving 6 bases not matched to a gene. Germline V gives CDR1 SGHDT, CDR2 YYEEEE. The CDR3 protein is CASSLYALAGQETQYF. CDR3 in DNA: TGTGCCAGCAGCTTGTATGCCCTAGCGGGGCAAGAGACCCAGTACTTC.

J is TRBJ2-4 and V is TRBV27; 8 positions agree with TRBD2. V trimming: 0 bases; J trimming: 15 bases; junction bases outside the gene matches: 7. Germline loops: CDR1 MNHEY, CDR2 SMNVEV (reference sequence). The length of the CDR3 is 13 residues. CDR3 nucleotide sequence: TGTGCCAGCAGTTTATCTAGCGGGGACCGGGGGTACTTC. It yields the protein CASSLSSGDRGYF.

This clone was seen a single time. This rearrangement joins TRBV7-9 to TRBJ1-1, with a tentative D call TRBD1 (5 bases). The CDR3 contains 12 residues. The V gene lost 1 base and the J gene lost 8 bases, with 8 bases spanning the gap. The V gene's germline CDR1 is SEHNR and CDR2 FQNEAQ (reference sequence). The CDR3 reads CASSLENREAFF. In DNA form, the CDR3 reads TGTGCCAGCAGCTTAGAGAACAGGGAAGCTTTCTTT.

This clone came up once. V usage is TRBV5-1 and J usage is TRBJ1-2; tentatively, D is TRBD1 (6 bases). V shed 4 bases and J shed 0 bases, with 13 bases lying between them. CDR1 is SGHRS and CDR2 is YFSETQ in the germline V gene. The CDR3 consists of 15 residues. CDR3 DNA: TGCGCCAGCAGCCCTTGGGAGGGGGCTAACTATGGCTACACCTTC. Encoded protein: CASSPWEGANYGYTF.

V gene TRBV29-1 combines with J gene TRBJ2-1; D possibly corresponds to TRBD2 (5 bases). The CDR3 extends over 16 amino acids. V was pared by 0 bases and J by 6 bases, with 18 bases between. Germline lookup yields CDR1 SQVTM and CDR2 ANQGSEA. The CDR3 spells CSVEDRRVGRGNEQFF. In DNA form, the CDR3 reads TGCAGCGTTGAAGATAGAAGGGTGGGTCGGGGCAATGAGCAGTTCTTC.

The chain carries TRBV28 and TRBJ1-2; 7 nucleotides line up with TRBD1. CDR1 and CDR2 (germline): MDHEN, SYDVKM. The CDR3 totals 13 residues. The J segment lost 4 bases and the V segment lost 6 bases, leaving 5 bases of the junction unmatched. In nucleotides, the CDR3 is TGTGCCAGCAGGGGACAGAAGGGCTATGGCTACACCTTC. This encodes CASRGQKGYGYTF.

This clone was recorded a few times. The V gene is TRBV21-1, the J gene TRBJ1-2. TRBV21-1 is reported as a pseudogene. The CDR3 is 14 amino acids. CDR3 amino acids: CASSRGGSNYGYTF. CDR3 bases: TGTGCCAGCAGCCGGGGCGGGAGTAACTATGGCTACACCTTC.

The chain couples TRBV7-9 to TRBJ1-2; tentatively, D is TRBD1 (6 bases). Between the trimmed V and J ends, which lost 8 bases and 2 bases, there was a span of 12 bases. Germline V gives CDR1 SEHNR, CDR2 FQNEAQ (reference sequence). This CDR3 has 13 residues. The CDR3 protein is CASGRQENYGYTF. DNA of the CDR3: TGTGCCAGCGGACGACAGGAAAACTATGGCTACACCTTC.

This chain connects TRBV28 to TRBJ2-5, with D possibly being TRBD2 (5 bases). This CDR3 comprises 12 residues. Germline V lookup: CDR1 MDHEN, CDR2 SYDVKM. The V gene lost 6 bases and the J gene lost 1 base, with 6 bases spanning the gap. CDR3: CASSGVQETQYF. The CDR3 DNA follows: TGTGCCAGCAGCGGGGTCCAAGAGACCCAGTACTTC. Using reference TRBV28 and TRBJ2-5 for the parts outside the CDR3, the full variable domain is DVKVTQSSRYLVKRTGEKVFLECVQDMDHENMFWYRQDPGLGLRLIYFSYDVKMKEKGDIPEGYSVSREKKERFSLILESASTNQTSMYLCASSGVQETQYFGPGTRLLVL.

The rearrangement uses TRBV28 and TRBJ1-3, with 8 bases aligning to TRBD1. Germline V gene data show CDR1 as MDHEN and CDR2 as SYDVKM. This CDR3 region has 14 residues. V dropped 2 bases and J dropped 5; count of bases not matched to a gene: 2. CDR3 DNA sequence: TGTGCCAGCAGTTTAGGACAGGGCAGAAACACCATATATTTT. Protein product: CASSLGQGRNTIYF.

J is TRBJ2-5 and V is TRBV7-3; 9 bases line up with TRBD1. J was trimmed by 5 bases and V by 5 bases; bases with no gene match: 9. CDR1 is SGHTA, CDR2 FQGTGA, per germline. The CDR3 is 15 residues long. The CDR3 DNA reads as TGTGCCAGCAGCATCTGGGACAGGGCTGGGGAGACCCAGTACTTC. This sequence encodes CASSIWDRAGETQYF.

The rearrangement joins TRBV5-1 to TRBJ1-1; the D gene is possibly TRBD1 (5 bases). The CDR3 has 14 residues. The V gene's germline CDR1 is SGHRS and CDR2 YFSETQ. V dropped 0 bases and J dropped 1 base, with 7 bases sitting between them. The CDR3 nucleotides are TGCGCCAGCAGCTTGGGGGGCTGGAACACTGAAGCTTTCTTT. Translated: CASSLGGWNTEAFF.

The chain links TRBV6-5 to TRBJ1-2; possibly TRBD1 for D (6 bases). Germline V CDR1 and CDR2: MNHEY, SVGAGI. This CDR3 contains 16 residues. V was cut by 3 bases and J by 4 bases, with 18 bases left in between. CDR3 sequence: CASSYRIGGGFYGYTF. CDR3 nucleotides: TGTGCCAGCAGTTATCGTATAGGGGGGGGCTTCTATGGCTACACCTTC.

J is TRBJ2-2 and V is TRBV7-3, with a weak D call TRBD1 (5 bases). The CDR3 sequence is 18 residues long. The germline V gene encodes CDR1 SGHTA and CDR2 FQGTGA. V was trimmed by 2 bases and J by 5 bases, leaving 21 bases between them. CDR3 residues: CASSLQGSGLDGTGELFF. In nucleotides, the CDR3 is TGTGCCAGCAGCTTACAGGGCAGTGGGTTGGACGGGACCGGGGAGCTGTTTTTT.